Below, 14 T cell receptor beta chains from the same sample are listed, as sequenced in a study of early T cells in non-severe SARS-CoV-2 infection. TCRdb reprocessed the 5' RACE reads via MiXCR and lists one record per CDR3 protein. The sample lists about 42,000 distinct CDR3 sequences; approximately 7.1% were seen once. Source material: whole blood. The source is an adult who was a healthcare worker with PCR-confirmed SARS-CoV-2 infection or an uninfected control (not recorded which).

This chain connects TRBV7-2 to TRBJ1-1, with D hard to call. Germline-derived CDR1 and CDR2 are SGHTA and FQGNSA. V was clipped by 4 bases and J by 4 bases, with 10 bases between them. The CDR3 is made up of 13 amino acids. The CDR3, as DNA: TGTGCCAGCAGCTCTGGCTGGGGCACTGAAGCTTTCTTT. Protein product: CASSSGWGTEAFF.

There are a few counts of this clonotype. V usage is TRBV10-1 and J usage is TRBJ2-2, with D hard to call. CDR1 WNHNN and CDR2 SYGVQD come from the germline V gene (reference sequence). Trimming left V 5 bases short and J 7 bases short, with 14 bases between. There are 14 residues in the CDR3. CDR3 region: CASSTDAVGGELFF. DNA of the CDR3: TGCGCCAGCAGTACGGACGCCGTAGGCGGGGAGCTGTTTTTT.

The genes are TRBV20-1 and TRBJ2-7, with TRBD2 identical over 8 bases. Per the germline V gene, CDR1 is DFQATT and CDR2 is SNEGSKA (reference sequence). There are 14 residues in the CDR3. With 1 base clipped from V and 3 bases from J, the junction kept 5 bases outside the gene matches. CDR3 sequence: CSARASGFGYEQYF. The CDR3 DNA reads TGCAGTGCTAGAGCTAGCGGGTTCGGCTACGAGCAGTACTTC.

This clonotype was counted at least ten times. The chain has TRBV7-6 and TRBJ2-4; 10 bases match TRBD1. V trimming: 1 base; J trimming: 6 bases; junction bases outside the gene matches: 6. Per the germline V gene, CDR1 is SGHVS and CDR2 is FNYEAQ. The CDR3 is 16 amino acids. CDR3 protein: CASSLGPGQGLNIQYF. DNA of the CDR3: TGTGCCAGCAGCTTAGGCCCGGGACAGGGGTTAAACATTCAGTACTTC.

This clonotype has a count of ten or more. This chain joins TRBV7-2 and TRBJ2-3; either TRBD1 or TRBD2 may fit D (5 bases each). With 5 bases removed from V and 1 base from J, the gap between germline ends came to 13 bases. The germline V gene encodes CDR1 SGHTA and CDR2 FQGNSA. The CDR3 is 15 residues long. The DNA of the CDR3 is TGTGCCAGCAGCGAACCCATGGGGGGCACAGATACGCAGTATTTT. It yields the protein CASSEPMGGTDTQYF.

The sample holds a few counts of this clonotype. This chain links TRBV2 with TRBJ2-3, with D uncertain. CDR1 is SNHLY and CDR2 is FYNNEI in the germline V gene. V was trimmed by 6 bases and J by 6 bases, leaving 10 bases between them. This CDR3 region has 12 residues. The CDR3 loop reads CASRRWLDTQYF. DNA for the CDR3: TGTGCCAGCAGGCGGTGGTTGGATACGCAGTATTTT.

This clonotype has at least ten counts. The CDR3, as DNA: TGTGCCAGCAGCCATGCAGGGAACTACGAGCAGTACTTC. It specifies CASSHAGNYEQYF. V usage is TRBV7-8 and J usage is TRBJ2-7, with a weak D call TRBD1 (5 bases). The CDR3 has 13 amino acids. Trimming removed 5 bases from V and 3 bases from J, with 11 bases in between. Germline V lookup: CDR1 SGHVS, CDR2 FQNEAQ.

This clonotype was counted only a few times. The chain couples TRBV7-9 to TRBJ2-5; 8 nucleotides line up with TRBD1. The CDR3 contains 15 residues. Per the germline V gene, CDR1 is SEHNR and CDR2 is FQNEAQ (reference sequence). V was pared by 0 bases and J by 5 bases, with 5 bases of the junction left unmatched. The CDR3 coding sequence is TGTGCCAGCAGCTTAGCGACAACAGGGGGGGAGACCCAGTACTTC. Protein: CASSLATTGGETQYF.

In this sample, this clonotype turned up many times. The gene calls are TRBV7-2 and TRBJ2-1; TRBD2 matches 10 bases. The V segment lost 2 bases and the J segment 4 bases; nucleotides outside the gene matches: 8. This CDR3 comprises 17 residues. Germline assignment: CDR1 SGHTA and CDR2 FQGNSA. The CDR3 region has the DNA TGTGCCAGCAGCTTACAAGGACTAGCGGCCAGTTACAATGAGCAGTTCTTC. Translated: CASSLQGLAASYNEQFF.

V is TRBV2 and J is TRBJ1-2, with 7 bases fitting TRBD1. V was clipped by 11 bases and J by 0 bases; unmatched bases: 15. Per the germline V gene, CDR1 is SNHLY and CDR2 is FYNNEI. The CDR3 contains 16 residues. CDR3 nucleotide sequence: TGTGCCGCATTAAAACCCGGGACAGCGACTAACTATGGCTACACCTTC. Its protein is CAALKPGTATNYGYTF.

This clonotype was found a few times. The CDR3 DNA reads TGTGCCAGCAGTTACTCGGGGGAGCAGTTCTTC. Translation: CASSYSGEQFF. This chain links TRBV6-2 or TRBV6-3 with TRBJ2-1; D not certain. V was cut by 0 bases and J by 10 bases, with 4 bases left in between. The CDR3 spans 11 residues. From germline, CDR1 is MNHEY and CDR2 SVGEGT.

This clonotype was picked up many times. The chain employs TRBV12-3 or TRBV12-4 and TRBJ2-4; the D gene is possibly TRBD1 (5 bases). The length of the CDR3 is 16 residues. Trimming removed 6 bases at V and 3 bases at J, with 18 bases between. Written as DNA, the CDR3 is TGTGCCAGCAGCCCCCATGGGGCGTCTGGCAAAAACATTCAGTACTTC. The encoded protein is CASSPHGASGKNIQYF.

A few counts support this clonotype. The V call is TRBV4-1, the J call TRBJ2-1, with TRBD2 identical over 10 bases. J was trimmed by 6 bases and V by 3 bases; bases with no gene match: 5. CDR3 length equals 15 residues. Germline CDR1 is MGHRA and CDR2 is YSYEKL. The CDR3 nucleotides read TGCGCCAGCAGCCATAGGAGCGGGGGGGTCAATGAGCAGTTCTTC. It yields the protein CASSHRSGGVNEQFF.

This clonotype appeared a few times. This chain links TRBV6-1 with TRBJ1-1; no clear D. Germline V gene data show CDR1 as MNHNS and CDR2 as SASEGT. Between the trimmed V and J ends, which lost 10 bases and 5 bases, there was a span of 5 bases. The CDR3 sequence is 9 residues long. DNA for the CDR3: TGTGCCACCAGGACTGAAGCTTTCTTT. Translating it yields CATRTEAFF.